These 15 T cell receptor beta chains came from one sample sequenced in a study of T cells in Graves' hyperthyroidism and ophthalmopathy. The TCR beta CDR3 regions underwent amplification using RNA transcripts as the source. RT-PCR in the first round (using the HTBI primer set) targeted the TCR CDR3. TCRdb redid the calling of the multiplex PCR reads with MiXCR, one entry per CDR3 protein. The sample comprises roughly 500,000 distinct CDR3 sequences, approximately 23% of which are singletons, and under 55% rests with the top ten. The specimen sequenced was blood. The origin of the receptors is a woman in her sixties or seventies with Graves' ophthalmopathy.

The V gene is TRBV30, the J gene TRBJ2-5; 7 nucleotides match TRBD2. The CDR3 sequence is 15 residues long. CDR1 and CDR2 from the germline V gene are GTSNPN and SVGIG (reference sequence). Germline trimming cut 0 bases from V and 0 bases from J; bases unmatched to any gene: 4. CDR3 region: CAWSVLAGDQETQYF. The CDR3 DNA follows: TGTGCCTGGAGTGTACTGGCGGGAGACCAAGAGACCCAGTACTTC. Supplemented by reference TRBV30 and TRBJ2-5, the full variable domain reads SQTIHQWPATLVQPVGSPLSLECTVEGTSNPNLYWYRQAAGRGLQLLFYSVGIGQISSEVPQNLSASRPQDRQFILSSKKLLLSDSGFYLCAWSVLAGDQETQYFGPGTRLLVL.

This clonotype has just a few counts. The chain's CDR3 is CASSSQSITGELFF. CDR3 coding DNA: TGTGCCAGCAGCTCTCAGAGTATCACCGGGGAGCTGTTTTTT. This chain joins TRBV5-6 and TRBJ2-2, with no clear D. The CDR3 contains 14 residues. V was trimmed by 3 bases and J by 4 bases, leaving 10 bases between them. Germline assignment: CDR1 SGHDT and CDR2 YYEEEE. The full variable domain, with the rest looked up from reference TRBV5-6 and TRBJ2-2, is DAGVTQSPTHLIKTRGQQVTLRCSPKSGHDTVSWYQQALGQGPQFIFQYYEEEERQRGNFPDRFSGHQFPNYSSELNVNALLLGDSALYLCASSSQSITGELFFGEGSRLTVL.

The chain carries TRBV9 and TRBJ1-1; D is unresolved. The CDR3 covers 15 residues. Per germline, CDR1 SGDLS and CDR2 YYNGEE. The ends were cut back, 4 bases at V and 2 bases at J, with 15 bases in the middle. DNA for the CDR3: TGTGCCAGCAGCCCCGCCCCCCTTACCAACACTGAAGCTTTCTTT. Translating gives CASSPAPLTNTEAFF.

This clonotype occurred a few times. The rearrangement links TRBV3-1 to TRBJ1-2; TRBD1 agrees at 7 bases. Germline assignment: CDR1 LGHDT and CDR2 YNNKEL (reference sequence). The CDR3 runs to 14 residues. Losses at the gene ends were 0 bases for V and 3 bases for J; bases not matched to a gene: 1. The CDR3 coding sequence is TGTGCCAGCAGCCAAGATGACAGGGACTATGGCTACACCTTC. This codes for CASSQDDRDYGYTF.

The chain uses TRBV7-2 and TRBJ2-3, with D unclear. Germline V lookup: CDR1 SGHTA, CDR2 FQGNSA. Trimming stripped 5 bases from V and 7 bases from J, with 16 bases between. CDR3 length equals 14 residues. The CDR3 reads CASSPLLAENTQYF. In nucleotides, the CDR3 is TGTGCCAGCAGCCCCCTTTTGGCTGAGAATACGCAGTATTTT.

This clonotype turned up a few times. This chain connects TRBV19 to TRBJ2-7; 9 nucleotides line up with TRBD2. Germline loops: CDR1 LNHDA, CDR2 SQIVND (reference sequence). The CDR3 consists of 14 residues. Losses at the gene ends were 5 bases for V and 6 bases for J; bases not matched to a gene: 8. In DNA, the CDR3 is TGTGCCAGTAGTGTGGCGGGAGGGCCCGGCGAGCAGTACTTC. It is translated as CASSVAGGPGEQYF.

This clonotype was detected only a few times. This chain connects TRBV5-1 to TRBJ2-7, with D perhaps matching TRBD1 (6 bases). Germline values: CDR1 SGHRS, CDR2 YFSETQ. Trimming took 2 bases from V and 6 from J, leaving 12 bases between them. This CDR3 comprises 13 residues. CDR3 DNA sequence: TGCGCCAGCAGCTTAACCGGACAGAGCGAGCAGTACTTC. This codes for CASSLTGQSEQYF.

This clonotype appeared a few times. The CDR3 spells CASSWTDQGGQYF. The CDR3 nucleotides read TGTGCCAGCAGTTGGACAGATCAGGGCGGGCAGTATTTT. V gene TRBV2 combines with J gene TRBJ2-3; possibly TRBD1 for D (6 bases). CDR1 is SNHLY, CDR2 FYNNEI, per germline. CDR3 length: 13 residues. V was pared by 5 bases and J by 11 bases, with 17 bases between. The full variable domain, rest sourced from reference TRBV2 and TRBJ2-3, is EPEVTQTPSHQVTQMGQEVILRCVPISNHLYFYWYRQILGQKVEFLVSFYNNEISEKSEIFDDQFSVERPDGSNFTLKIRSTKLEDSAMYFCASSWTDQGGQYFGPGTRLTVL.

The V gene is TRBV20-1, the J gene TRBJ2-3; the match to TRBD2 covers 11 bases. Germline trimming cut 0 bases from V and 0 bases from J; bases unmatched to any gene: 14. The CDR3 extends over 20 amino acids. Germline V gene sequence: CDR1 DFQATT, CDR2 SNEGSKA (reference sequence). Written as DNA, the CDR3 is TGCAGTGCTAGAGATCTACTAGCGGGAGCCTGGACTACTAGCACAGATACGCAGTATTTT. Its protein is CSARDLLAGAWTTSTDTQYF.

V is TRBV7-9 and J is TRBJ1-6, with D perhaps TRBD1 (5 bases). The V gene lost 3 bases and the J gene lost 12 bases, with 15 bases spanning the gap. This CDR3 has 14 residues. Germline lookup yields CDR1 SEHNR and CDR2 FQNEAQ (reference sequence). This CDR3 is CASSFGGADLPLHF. CDR3 sequence (DNA): TGTGCCAGCAGCTTCGGGGGAGCGGACTTACCCCTCCACTTT.

The rearrangement joins TRBV29-1 to TRBJ2-1; D ambiguous. The CDR3 is 10 residues long. Trimming pared 5 bases from V and 5 bases from J, leaving 4 bases between. Germline assignment: CDR1 SQVTM and CDR2 ANQGSEA. CDR3 sequence reads: CSVKNNEQFF. DNA of the CDR3: TGCAGCGTTAAAAACAATGAGCAGTTCTTC.

This chain joins TRBV20-1 and TRBJ2-3; D may be TRBD1 or TRBD2 (5 bases each). CDR3 length: 15 amino acids. Germline V CDR1 and CDR2: DFQATT, SNEGSKA (reference sequence). The V end was cut by 3 bases, the J end by 3 bases, with 16 bases between. The CDR3 DNA sequence: TGCAGTGCTAGGGGGTGGGGGATTATGACAGATACGCAGTATTTT. Residues: CSARGWGIMTDTQYF.

Only a few counts were recorded for this clonotype. The chain combines TRBV12-3 or TRBV12-4 with TRBJ1-2, with D possibly TRBD1 on 5 matching bases. Trimming took off 5 bases at V and 4 bases at J, with 11 bases between the two ends. This CDR3 region has 13 residues. This CDR3 is CASSPTEFYGYTF. The CDR3 DNA sequence: TGTGCCAGCAGTCCGACAGAGTTCTATGGCTACACCTTC.

This clonotype was counted at least ten times. The V and J genes are TRBV7-9 and TRBJ2-7; D is perhaps TRBD2 (6 bases). V lost 1 base, J lost 2 bases, and 9 bases lay in between. The V gene's germline CDR1 is SEHNR and CDR2 FQNEAQ (reference sequence). This CDR3 region has 14 residues. This chain's CDR3 is CASSLGGTTYEQYF. CDR3 nucleotide sequence: TGTGCCAGCAGCTTAGGCGGGACGACCTACGAGCAGTACTTC.

There are a few counts of this clonotype. The CDR3 DNA reads TGTGCCAGCAGCCTCAAGACAGGGAGGGATGAGCAGTTCTTC. It translates to CASSLKTGRDEQFF. This chain connects TRBV7-8 to TRBJ2-1; either TRBD1 or TRBD2 may supply D (7 bases each). CDR1 SGHVS and CDR2 FQNEAQ come from the germline V gene. V lost 5 bases and J lost 8, with 16 bases in between. This CDR3 spans 14 amino acids.